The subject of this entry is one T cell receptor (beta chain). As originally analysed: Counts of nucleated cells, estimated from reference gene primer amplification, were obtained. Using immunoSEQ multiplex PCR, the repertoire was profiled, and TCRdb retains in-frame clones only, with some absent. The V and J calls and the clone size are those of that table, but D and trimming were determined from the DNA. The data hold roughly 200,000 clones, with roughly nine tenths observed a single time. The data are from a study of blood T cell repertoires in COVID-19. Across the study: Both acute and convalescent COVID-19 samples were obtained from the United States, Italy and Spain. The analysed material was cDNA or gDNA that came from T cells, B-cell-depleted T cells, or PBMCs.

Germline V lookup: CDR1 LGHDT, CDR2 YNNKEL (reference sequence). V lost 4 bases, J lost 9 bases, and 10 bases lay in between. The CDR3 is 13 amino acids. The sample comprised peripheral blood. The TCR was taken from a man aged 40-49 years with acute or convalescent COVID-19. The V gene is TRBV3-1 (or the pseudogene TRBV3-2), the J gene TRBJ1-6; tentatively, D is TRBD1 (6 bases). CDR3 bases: TGTGCCAGCAGCCTTTTACAGGGTTCACCCCTCCACTTT. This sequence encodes CASSLLQGSPLHF.